The 22 T cell receptor beta chains below come from one sample, sequenced in a study of Ad26.COV2.S vaccination and SARS-CoV-2 variants. Treatment denoted: about 20 received Ad26.COV2.S at low or high dose, single or two shots; 5 received placebo; per-sample allocation not given. Collection of samples fell on day 63 after the first vaccine or placebo injection. Produced via immunoSEQ multiplex PCR; TCRdb's table is partial and in-frame only. The sample yields 440,000 or so clones, roughly 91% seen once. Sequenced material: peripheral blood, taken in a trial of Ad26.COV2.S vaccine versus placebo. Receptors originate from a person aged 18-65 years who received the Ad26.COV2.S COVID-19 vaccine or a placebo.

V gene TRBV10-3 combines with J gene TRBJ2-7, with 10 bases fitting TRBD2. The CDR3 is 16 residues long. After removal of 6 bases from V and 3 bases from J, the junction contained 11 bases not matched to a gene. Germline V gene sequence: CDR1 ENHRY, CDR2 SYGVKD. CDR3 region: CAISGLAGVECYEQYF. The DNA for the CDR3 is TGTGCCATCAGCGGTCTAGCGGGAGTTGAGTGCTACGAGCAGTACTTC.

The chain recombines TRBV2 with TRBJ2-2; no clear D. The CDR3 has 13 amino acids. Germline CDR1 is SNHLY and CDR2 is FYNNEI. Trimming took 1 base from V and 6 from J, leaving 6 bases between them. CDR3 DNA sequence: TGTGCCAGCAGTGAAGTGGGGTCCGGGGAGCTGTTTTTT. Translated, it gives CASSEVGSGELFF. The full variable domain, with the rest looked up from reference TRBV2 and TRBJ2-2, is EPEVTQTPSHQVTQMGQEVILRCVPISNHLYFYWYRQILGQKVEFLVSFYNNEISEKSEIFDDQFSVERPDGSNFTLKIRSTKLEDSAMYFCASSEVGSGELFFGEGSRLTVL.

The chain employs TRBV6-2 or TRBV6-3 and TRBJ2-7; 9 nucleotides agree with TRBD2. The CDR3 is 14 residues long. Germline V CDR1 and CDR2: MNHEY, SVGEGT. Trimming removed 3 bases from V and 3 bases from J; junction bases left unmatched: 3. This chain's CDR3 is CASSYSGSGYEQYF. DNA of the CDR3: TGTGCCAGCAGTTATAGCGGGAGTGGCTACGAGCAGTACTTC.

The chain carries TRBV29-1 and TRBJ2-1; the match to TRBD2 covers 7 bases. V dropped 7 bases and J dropped 6; count of bases not matched to a gene: 6. Germline V gene lookup returns CDR1 SQVTM and CDR2 ANQGSEA. The CDR3 has 12 residues. The CDR3, as DNA: TGCAGCGCTAAGACTAGCTCCAATGAGCAGTTCTTC. Translating it yields CSAKTSSNEQFF.

The chain employs TRBV9 and TRBJ2-3; the D gene is possibly TRBD1 (5 bases). The CDR3 runs to 17 residues. V was clipped by 0 bases and J by 0 bases, with 14 bases between them. The germline gives CDR1 SGDLS, CDR2 YYNGEE. CDR3 nucleotides: TGTGCCAGCAGCGTAGAAGCAGGGTTATTTAGCACAGATACGCAGTATTTT. The encoded protein is CASSVEAGLFSTDTQYF.

The count of this clone is one. This chain connects TRBV6-5 to TRBJ2-2; a weak D match, TRBD2 (6 bases). V was cut by 7 bases and J by 2 bases, with 11 bases left in between. The CDR3 loop spans 14 amino acids. The germline CDR1 and CDR2 sequences are MNHEY and SVGAGI. The chain's CDR3 is CASKGGINTGELFF. CDR3 DNA sequence: TGTGCCAGCAAAGGAGGGATCAACACCGGGGAGCTGTTTTTT.

In regard to this clone: The same CDR3 arises from other DNA sequences in this sample as well. V is TRBV5-4 and J is TRBJ2-3; D not resolved. The CDR3 loop spans 12 amino acids. The germline V gene has CDR1 SGHNT and CDR2 YYREEE (reference sequence). The V end lost 4 bases, the J end lost 0 bases, and 3 bases lay between the germline ends. The CDR3 protein is CASSPSTDTQYF. The CDR3 nucleotides are TGTGCCAGCAGCCCGAGCACAGATACGCAGTATTTT. Together with reference TRBV5-4 and TRBJ2-3, the CDR3 gives the full variable domain: ETGVTQSPTHLIKTRGQQVTLRCSSQSGHNTVSWYQQALGQGPQFIFQYYREEENGRGNFPPRFSGLQFPNYSSELNVNALELDDSALYLCASSPSTDTQYFGPGTRLTVL.

This chain uses TRBV21-1 with TRBJ2-7; TRBD1 is the table's D call and was not checked against the DNA. TRBV21-1 is recorded as a pseudogene. The CDR3 sequence is 16 residues long. CDR3 coding DNA: TGTGCCAGCAGCAAGGAATTGACAGGGAGAGCCTACGAGCAGTACTTC. As protein: CASSKELTGRAYEQYF.

V usage is TRBV7-9 and J usage is TRBJ2-7; TRBD1 matches 7 bases. Per the germline V gene, CDR1 is SEHNR and CDR2 is FQNEAQ (reference sequence). This CDR3 spans 12 amino acids. J gave up 10 bases and V 6 bases, and 9 bases lay outside the gene matches. The CDR3 loop is CASSPGQPKQYF. CDR3 in DNA: TGTGCCAGCAGTCCGGGACAGCCAAAACAGTACTTC. Using reference TRBV7-9 and TRBJ2-7 for the parts outside the CDR3, the full variable domain is DTGVSQNPRHKITKRGQNVTFRCDPISEHNRLYWYRQTLGQGPEFLTYFQNEAQLEKSRLLSDRFSAERPKGSFSTLEIQRTEQGDSAMYLCASSPGQPKQYFGPGTRLTVT.

Points on this clone: Other DNA sequences within the sample encode an identical CDR3. The chain combines TRBV6-2 or TRBV6-3 with TRBJ2-7; D might be TRBD2 (5 bases). This CDR3 spans 11 amino acids. Germline V lookup: CDR1 MNHEY, CDR2 SVGEGT. With 5 bases removed from V and 7 bases from J, the gap between germline ends came to 9 bases. In nucleotides, the CDR3 is TGTGCCAGCAGTCGGGGTGGGGAGCAGTACTTC. Its translation is CASSRGGEQYF.

The rearrangement links TRBV15 to TRBJ2-1, with D possibly called TRBD1 or TRBD2 (5 bases each). Looked up from germline, CDR1 is LNHNV and CDR2 is YYDKDF (reference sequence). With 3 bases removed from V and 0 bases from J, the gap between germline ends came to 18 bases. This CDR3 region has 18 residues. CDR3 DNA: TGTGCCACCAGCAGTAATTACAGGACTTCTCACTCCTACAATGAGCAGTTCTTC. Protein product: CATSSNYRTSHSYNEQFF. Using reference TRBV15 and TRBJ2-1 for the parts outside the CDR3, the full variable domain is DAMVIQNPRYQVTQFGKPVTLSCSQTLNHNVMYWYQQKSSQAPKLLFHYYDKDFNNEADTPDNFQSRRPNTSFCFLDIRSPGLGDTAMYLCATSSNYRTSHSYNEQFFGPGTRLTVL.

V usage is TRBV29-1 and J usage is TRBJ2-3, with 10 nucleotides matching TRBD2. After removal of 4 bases from V and 8 bases from J, the junction contained 6 bases not matched to a gene. Per the germline V gene, CDR1 is SQVTM and CDR2 is ANQGSEA. The CDR3 runs 13 residues. This chain's CDR3 is CSVGSGRALTQYF. CDR3 sequence (DNA): TGCAGCGTTGGAAGCGGGAGGGCCCTTACGCAGTATTTT.

The chain links TRBV5-1 to TRBJ2-7; a possible D gene is TRBD1 (5 bases). The CDR3 is 14 amino acids. Germline CDR1 and CDR2: SGHRS and YFSETQ. Trimming took off 0 bases at V and 1 base at J, with 8 bases between the two ends. The CDR3: CASSLAQGSYEQYF. In nucleotides, the CDR3 is TGCGCCAGCAGCTTGGCCCAGGGTTCCTACGAGCAGTACTTC. Filled out from reference TRBV5-1 and TRBJ2-7, the complete variable domain reads KAGVTQTPRYLIKTRGQQVTLSCSPISGHRSVSWYQQTPGQGLQFLFEYFSETQRNKGNFPGRFSGRQFSNSRSEMNVSTLELGDSALYLCASSLAQGSYEQYFGPGTRLTVT.

V and J are TRBV13 and TRBJ2-3; D remains ambiguous. Between the trimmed V and J ends, which lost 4 bases and 4 bases, there was a span of 6 bases. CDR1 PRHDT and CDR2 FYEKMQ come from the germline V gene (reference sequence). The CDR3 runs to 12 residues. CDR3 protein: CASSSPPDTQYF. CDR3 DNA sequence: TGTGCCAGCAGCTCCCCCCCAGATACGCAGTATTTT.

The J gene is TRBJ2-2, the V gene TRBV4-3; unclear D gene. Looked up from germline, CDR1 is LGHNA and CDR2 is YSLEER. V was clipped by 1 base and J by 3 bases, with 9 bases between them. The CDR3 has 15 residues. The CDR3 loop is CASSQGLQYTGELFF. CDR3 nucleotide sequence: TGCGCCAGCAGCCAAGGTTTGCAATACACCGGGGAGCTGTTTTTT.

The sample holds one count of this clone. The rearrangement joins TRBV6-5 to TRBJ2-5, with 10 bases that match TRBD1. This CDR3 is 16 amino acids long. With 0 bases clipped from V and 5 bases from J, the junction kept 6 bases outside the gene matches. Germline lookup yields CDR1 MNHEY and CDR2 SVGAGI. DNA for the CDR3: TGTGCCAGCAGTTACTCGTGGGACAGGGGCAGGGAGACCCAGTACTTC. Its protein is CASSYSWDRGRETQYF.

This sequence joins TRBV5-6 and TRBJ2-7, with D possibly TRBD1 on 6 matching bases. Trimming stripped 4 bases from V and 6 bases from J, with 11 bases between. The CDR3 length is 12 residues. Germline V gene data show CDR1 as SGHDT and CDR2 as YYEEEE. The CDR3 sequence: CASSPQGSEQYF. CDR3 nucleotide sequence: TGTGCCAGCAGCCCACAGGGCTCCGAGCAGTACTTC.

This clone occurred a few times. V is TRBV27 and J is TRBJ1-6, with D perhaps matching TRBD1 (5 bases). Per the germline V gene, CDR1 is MNHEY and CDR2 is SMNVEV (reference sequence). The V end lost 6 bases, the J end lost 6 bases, and 12 bases lay between the germline ends. There are 14 residues in the CDR3. CDR3 residues: CASSGGLVNSPLHF. CDR3 in DNA: TGTGCCAGCAGCGGGGGACTCGTTAATTCACCCCTCCACTTT.

CDR3 coding DNA: TGTGCCAGCAGCGTAGAGGGGGAACGGTTCAATGAGCAGTTCTTC. This sequence encodes CASSVEGERFNEQFF. The V gene is TRBV9, the J gene TRBJ2-1, with D tentatively TRBD1 (6 bases). The germline CDR1 and CDR2 sequences are SGDLS and YYNGEE. The CDR3 has 15 amino acids. The V and J ends lost 0 bases and 6 bases respectively, with 13 bases between them.

J is TRBJ2-7 and V is TRBV30; 10 bases are a match to TRBD1. Trimming removed 3 bases from V and 4 bases from J; junction bases left unmatched: 12. The CDR3 loop spans 16 amino acids. The germline gives CDR1 GTSNPN, CDR2 SVGIG (reference sequence). In DNA, the CDR3 is TGTGCCTGGAGCGATAGGGGAGGACAGGGGGGTTACGAGCAGTACTTC. Translated, it gives CAWSDRGGQGGYEQYF.

The J gene is TRBJ2-1, the V gene TRBV11-3, with TRBD2 matching 9 bases. This CDR3 region has 16 residues. V gave up 4 bases and J gave up 4 bases; unmatched junction bases: 8. Germline-derived CDR1 and CDR2 are SGHNT and YENEEA. The CDR3 DNA is TGTGCCAGCAGCTCCTTAGCGGGAGTAGGGTACAATGAGCAGTTCTTC. Its translation is CASSSLAGVGYNEQFF.

V and J are TRBV3-1 (or the pseudogene TRBV3-2) and TRBJ1-6, with unresolved D. The V end was cut by 6 bases, the J end by 7 bases, with 16 bases between. Germline V gene lookup returns CDR1 LGHDT and CDR2 YNNKEL (reference sequence). The CDR3 loop spans 15 amino acids. The CDR3 sequence: CASSQRAAGNSPLHF. The DNA for the CDR3 is TGTGCCAGCAGTCAGCGGGCCGCTGGGAATTCACCCCTCCACTTT.